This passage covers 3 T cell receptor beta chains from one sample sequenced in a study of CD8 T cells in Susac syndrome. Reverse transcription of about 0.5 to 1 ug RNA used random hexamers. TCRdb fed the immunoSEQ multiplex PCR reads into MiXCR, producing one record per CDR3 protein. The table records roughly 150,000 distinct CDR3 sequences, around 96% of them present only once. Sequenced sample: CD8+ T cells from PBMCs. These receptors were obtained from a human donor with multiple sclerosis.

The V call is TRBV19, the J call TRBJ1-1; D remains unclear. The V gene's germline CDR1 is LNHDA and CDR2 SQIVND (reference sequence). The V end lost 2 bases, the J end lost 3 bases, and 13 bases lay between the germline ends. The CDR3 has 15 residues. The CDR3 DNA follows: TGTGCCAGTAGTATACGGGGAAGGGAAGACACTGAAGCTTTCTTT. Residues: CASSIRGREDTEAFF. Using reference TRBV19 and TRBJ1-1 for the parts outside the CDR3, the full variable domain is DGGITQSPKYLFRKEGQNVTLSCEQNLNHDAMYWYRQDPGQGLRLIYYSQIVNDFQKGDIAEGYSVSREKKESFPLTVTSAQKNPTAFYLCASSIRGREDTEAFFGQGTRLTVV.

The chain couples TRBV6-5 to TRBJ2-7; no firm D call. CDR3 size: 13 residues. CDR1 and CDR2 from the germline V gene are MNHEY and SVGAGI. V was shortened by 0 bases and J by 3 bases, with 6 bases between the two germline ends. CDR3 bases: TGTGCCAGCAGTTACTCGAATTTCTACGAGCAGTACTTC. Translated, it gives CASSYSNFYEQYF.

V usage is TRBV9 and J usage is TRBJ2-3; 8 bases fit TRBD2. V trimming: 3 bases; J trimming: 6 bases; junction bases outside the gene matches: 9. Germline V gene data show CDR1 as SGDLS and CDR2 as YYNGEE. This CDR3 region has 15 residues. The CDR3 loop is CASSASGGPMDTQYF. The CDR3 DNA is TGTGCCAGCAGCGCTTCGGGGGGGCCTATGGATACGCAGTATTTT. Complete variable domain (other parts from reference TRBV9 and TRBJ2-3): DSGVTQTPKHLITATGQRVTLRCSPRSGDLSVYWYQQSLDQGLQFLIQYYNGEERAKGNILERFSAQQFPDLHSELNLSSLELGDSALYFCASSASGGPMDTQYFGPGTRLTVL.